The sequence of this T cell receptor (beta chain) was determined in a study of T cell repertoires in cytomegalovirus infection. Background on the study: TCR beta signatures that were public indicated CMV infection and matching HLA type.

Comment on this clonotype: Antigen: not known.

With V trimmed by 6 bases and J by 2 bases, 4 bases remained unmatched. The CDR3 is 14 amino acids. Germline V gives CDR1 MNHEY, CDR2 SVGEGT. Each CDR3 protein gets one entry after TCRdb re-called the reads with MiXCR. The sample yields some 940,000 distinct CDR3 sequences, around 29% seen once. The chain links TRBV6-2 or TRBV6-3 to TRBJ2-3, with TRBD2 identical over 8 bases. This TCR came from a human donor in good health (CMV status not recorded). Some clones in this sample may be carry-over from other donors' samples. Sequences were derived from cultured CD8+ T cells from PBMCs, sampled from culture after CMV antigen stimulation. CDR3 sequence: CASRLLAVTDTQYF. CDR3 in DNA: TGTGCCAGCAGGCTACTAGCGGTCACAGATACGCAGTATTTT.